Shown below are 15 T cell receptor beta chains from a single sample sequenced in a study of T cell clonality in common variable immunodeficiency. Regarding the study as a whole: Common variable immunodeficiency TCR beta sequences reportedly had fewer deletions and N-nucleotide insertions.

Antigens for these TCRs are unknown. Method: immunoSEQ multiplex PCR; TCRdb's copy keeps in-frame clones and lacks some. This sample comprises approximately 29,000 clones, none seen once only. The specimen was peripheral blood mononuclear cells. All receptors come from a human donor with common variable immunodeficiency.

This clone was seen repeatedly, ten times or more. The read ends 3 residues shy of where the CDR3 ends; the end is completed using the germline J gene. V is TRBV11-2 and J is TRBJ2-7; D gene uncertain. The germline V gene has CDR1 SGHAT and CDR2 FQNNGV. CDR3 length: 13 amino acids. V lost 1 base, J lost 6 bases, and 10 bases lay in between. The CDR3 sequence is CASSLGSSGEQYF. CDR3 bases read: TGTGCCAGCAGCTTAGGGAGTTCGGGCGAG.

Ten or more counts support this clone. With the read ending 3 residues before the CDR3 end, the germline J gene is used to fill in that end. The chain couples TRBV6-2 or TRBV6-3 to TRBJ2-7, with D possibly being TRBD1 (6 bases). The V end was cut by 6 bases, the J end by 6 bases, with 15 bases between. The CDR3 runs 13 residues. CDR1 and CDR2 (germline): MNHEY, SVGEGT. The sequenced part of the CDR3 DNA is TGTGCCAGCAGGAAGGACAGTCAGGGCGAG. Residues: CASRKDSQGE. The whole CDR3 region reads CASRKDSQGEQYF.

This clone was observed at least ten times. The CDR3 end falls 3 residues outside the read, so it is completed with the germline J gene. The V and J genes are TRBV20-1 and TRBJ2-2; no reliable D call. This CDR3 is built from 14 residues. Germline CDR1 DFQATT, CDR2 SNEGSKA (reference sequence). The V gene lost 5 bases and the J gene lost 4 bases, with 14 bases spanning the gap. The covered CDR3 bases are TGCAGTGCTGGTTTAGTTAATCCCACCGGGGAG. This codes for CSAGLVNPTGE. The whole CDR3 protein is CSAGLVNPTGELFF.

This clone was detected a few times. The read gets to within 3 residues of the CDR3 end, and the germline J gene fills in the rest. The rearrangement uses TRBV19 and TRBJ1-4; TRBD1 is a possible D gene (5 bases). Trimming shortened V by 4 bases and J by 6 bases, and 12 bases separated the two germline ends. The CDR3 has 14 residues. Germline values: CDR1 LNHDA, CDR2 SQIVND (reference sequence). CDR3 loop: CASSRPGSDEKLFF. CDR3 DNA (partial): TGTGCCAGTAGTAGGCCAGGGAGTGATGAAAAA.

This clone was seen repeatedly, ten times or more. Read data end 3 residues before the CDR3 end; the end is taken from the germline J gene. The genes are TRBV5-4 and TRBJ2-5; 9 bases align to TRBD2. V gave up 0 bases and J gave up 0 bases; unmatched junction bases: 3. The CDR3 loop spans 16 amino acids. Germline V gives CDR1 SGHNT, CDR2 YYREEE (reference sequence). The CDR3 DNA, read in part, is TGTGCCAGCAGCTTGGAGTCTAGCGGGAACCAAGAGACC. This sequence encodes CASSLESSGNQET. The full CDR3 protein is CASSLESSGNQETQYF. The full variable domain, rest sourced from reference TRBV5-4 and TRBJ2-5, is ETGVTQSPTHLIKTRGQQVTLRCSSQSGHNTVSWYQQALGQGPQFIFQYYREEENGRGNFPPRFSGLQFPNYSSELNVNALELDDSALYLCASSLESSGNQETQYFGPGTRLLVL.

This clone was counted a few times. The observed sequence ends 3 residues before the CDR3 terminus, with the missing tail filled in from the germline J gene. V usage is TRBV18 and J usage is TRBJ1-1; tentatively, D is TRBD1 (5 bases). The CDR3 is 14 amino acids. Trimming left V 5 bases short and J 0 bases short, with 10 bases between. Looked up from germline, CDR1 is KGHSH and CDR2 is LQKENI. CDR3 DNA, as far as it was read: TGTGCCAGCTCATCGGCGGACATGAACACTGAA. Residues: CASSSADMNTE. The entire CDR3 protein is CASSSADMNTEAFF.

This clone was seen many times. The read stops 3 residues short of the end of the CDR3; the missing end is completed from the germline J gene. V usage is TRBV2 and J usage is TRBJ2-1, with 10 positions matching TRBD2. This CDR3 spans 15 amino acids. Trimming cost V 6 bases and J 4 bases; bases outside gene matches: 6. Per germline, CDR1 SNHLY and CDR2 FYNNEI. CDR3 DNA (partial): TGTGCCAGCAGGGTCCTAGCGGGAGCTTACAATGAG. This codes for CASRVLAGAYNE. The whole CDR3 sequence reads CASRVLAGAYNEQFF.

This clone was recorded a few times. The read halts 3 residues ahead of the CDR3 end, with the missing end drawn from the germline J gene. Different DNA sequences within this sample yield the same CDR3. The genes are TRBV18 and TRBJ2-2, with TRBD2 matching over 8 bases. Germline V gives CDR1 KGHSH, CDR2 LQKENI. J was trimmed by 8 bases and V by 6 bases; bases with no gene match: 17. This CDR3 comprises 17 residues. The CDR3 is CASSTTQAGALVGELFF. The part of the CDR3 DNA that was read is TGTGCCAGCTCCACCACCCAAGCGGGAGCTCTTGTTGGGGAG.

This clone was observed a handful of times. The CDR3 end falls 3 residues outside the read, so it is completed with the germline J gene. The chain recombines TRBV11-3 with TRBJ2-7; 7 nucleotides align to TRBD1. The CDR3 has 13 amino acids. The J segment lost 3 bases and the V segment lost 1 base, leaving 0 bases of the junction unmatched. Germline values: CDR1 SGHNT, CDR2 YENEEA. CDR3 in amino acids: CASSLGDSYEQYF. CDR3 DNA, as far as it was read: TGTGCCAGCAGCTTAGGGGACAGCTACGAG.

With regard to this clone: The CDR3 end is not reached by the read, which stops 3 residues before it; the germline J gene fills it in. This chain joins TRBV18 and TRBJ1-5; D gene unclear. V lost 2 bases and J 0 bases, leaving 8 bases between the germline ends. CDR1 is KGHSH, CDR2 LQKENI, per germline. The CDR3 is 15 amino acids. The part of the CDR3 DNA that was read is TGTGCCAGCTCACCAAGGGCGTATAGCAATCAGCCC. Protein product: CASSPRAYSNQP. The entire CDR3 protein reads CASSPRAYSNQPQHF.

This clone was picked up many times. The read ends 3 residues before the CDR3 terminus; that terminus is restored from the germline J gene. The rearrangement links TRBV23-1 to TRBJ2-3; 10 positions match TRBD1. TRBV23-1 is reported as an ORF; its role is uncertain. With 2 bases clipped from V and 2 bases from J, the junction kept 19 bases outside the gene matches. The CDR3 has 21 amino acids. CDR3 residues: CASSQRIVWDRGVGSTDTQYF. The DNA read from the CDR3 is TGCGCCAGCAGTCAACGAATTGTTTGGGACAGGGGAGTGGGGTCCACAGATACG.

The table lists this clone with a few counts. The CDR3 end falls 3 residues outside the read, so it is completed with the germline J gene. This chain joins TRBV18 and TRBJ2-2; tentative D call: TRBD2 (6 bases). The V and J ends lost 2 bases and 0 bases respectively, with 19 bases between them. The CDR3 length is 19 residues. Germline V CDR1 and CDR2: KGHSH, LQKENI. The CDR3 loop reads CASSPKETGTPSNTGELFF. Incomplete CDR3 DNA: TGTGCCAGCTCACCAAAAGAAACCGGGACTCCGTCGAACACCGGGGAG.

This clone was counted at least ten times. The DNA ends 3 residues before the CDR3 does, and the rest of the CDR3 is filled in from the germline J gene. The chain is built from TRBV18 and TRBJ2-1; TRBD1 matches 8 bases. This CDR3 is 14 amino acids long. The V segment lost 3 bases and the J segment 8 bases; nucleotides outside the gene matches: 6. CDR1 is KGHSH, CDR2 LQKENI, per germline. The part of the CDR3 DNA that was read is TGTGCCAGCTCACCCGAGACAGGGGCGGATGAG. This translates into CASSPETGADE. The whole CDR3 protein reads CASSPETGADEQFF.

This clone was seen ten or more times. The sequence runs out 3 residues before the end of the CDR3; the remainder is reconstructed from the germline J gene. The V gene is TRBV10-3, the J gene TRBJ2-3, with TRBD1 as a possible D gene (5 bases). V lost 10 bases to trimming and J lost 2 bases, with 13 bases between them. Germline CDR1 reads ENHRY; CDR2 reads SYGVKD. The CDR3 is 13 residues long. CDR3: CASRTTDTDTQYF. The sequenced CDR3 bases are TGTGCCAGCAGGACAACTGACACAGATACG.

At least ten counts were recorded for this clone. With the read ending 3 residues before the CDR3 end, the germline J gene is used to fill in that end. V gene TRBV5-6 combines with J gene TRBJ2-1, with a possible D match to TRBD1 (6 bases). The CDR3 has 15 residues. Trimming left V 2 bases short and J 0 bases short, with 9 bases between. The germline CDR1 and CDR2 sequences are SGHDT and YYEEEE. The CDR3 DNA, read in part, is TGTGCCAGCAGCTTAGGGACACTCTCCTACAATGAG. It yields the protein CASSLGTLSYNE. From start to end, the CDR3 is CASSLGTLSYNEQFF.